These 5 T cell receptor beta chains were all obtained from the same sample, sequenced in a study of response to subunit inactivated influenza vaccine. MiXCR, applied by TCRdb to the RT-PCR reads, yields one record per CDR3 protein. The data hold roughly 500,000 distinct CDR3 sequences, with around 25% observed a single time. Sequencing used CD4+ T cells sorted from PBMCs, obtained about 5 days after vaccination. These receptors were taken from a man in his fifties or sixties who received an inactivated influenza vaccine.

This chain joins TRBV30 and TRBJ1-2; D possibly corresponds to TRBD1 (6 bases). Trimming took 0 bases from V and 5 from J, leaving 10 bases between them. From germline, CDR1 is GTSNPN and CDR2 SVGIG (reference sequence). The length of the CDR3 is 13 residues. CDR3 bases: TGTGCCTGGAGTGTAGGGACAACTTATGGCTACACCTTC. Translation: CAWSVGTTYGYTF.

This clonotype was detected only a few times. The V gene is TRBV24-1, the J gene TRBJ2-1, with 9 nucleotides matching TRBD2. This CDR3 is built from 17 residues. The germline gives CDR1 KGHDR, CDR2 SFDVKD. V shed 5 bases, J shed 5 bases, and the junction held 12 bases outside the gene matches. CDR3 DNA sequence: TGTGCCACCAGTGGTGTTAGCGGGAGAGGGGAGAACAATGAGCAGTTCTTC. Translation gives CATSGVSGRGENNEQFF.

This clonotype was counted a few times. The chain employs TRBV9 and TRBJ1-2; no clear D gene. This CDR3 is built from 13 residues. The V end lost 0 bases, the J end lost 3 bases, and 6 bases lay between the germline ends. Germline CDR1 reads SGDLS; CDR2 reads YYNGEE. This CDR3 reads CASSVGRDYGYTF. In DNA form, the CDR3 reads TGTGCCAGCAGCGTAGGTAGGGACTATGGCTACACCTTC.

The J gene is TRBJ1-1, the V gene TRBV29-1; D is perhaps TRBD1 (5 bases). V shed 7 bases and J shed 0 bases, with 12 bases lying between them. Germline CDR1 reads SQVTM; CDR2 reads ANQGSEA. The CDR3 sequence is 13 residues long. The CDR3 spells CSGGRGLNTEAFF. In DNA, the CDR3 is TGCAGCGGAGGGAGGGGCCTGAACACTGAAGCTTTCTTT.

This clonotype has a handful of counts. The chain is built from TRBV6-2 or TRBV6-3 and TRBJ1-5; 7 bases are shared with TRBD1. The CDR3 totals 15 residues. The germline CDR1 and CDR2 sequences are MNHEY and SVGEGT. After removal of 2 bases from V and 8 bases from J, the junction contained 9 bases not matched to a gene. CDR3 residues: CASSYAVGTVEPQHF. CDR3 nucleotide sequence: TGTGCCAGCAGTTACGCCGTCGGGACAGTCGAGCCCCAGCATTTT.